The source of this TCR beta chain is a study of cytomegalovirus exposure and HLA in healthy donors. About the study: In terms of ancestry, the Caucasian-associated cluster contained 81% of the approximately 380 genotyped donors.

The V gene's germline CDR1 is LNHDA and CDR2 SQIVND (reference sequence). The CDR3 runs 16 residues. V was shortened by 1 base and J by 6 bases, with 15 bases between the two germline ends. The PCR contained 60 Vbeta and 13 Jbeta primers. This table comes from immunoSEQ multiplex PCR, and its TCRdb copy is limited to in-frame clones, with some not included. The sample carries fewer than 350,000 clones, around nine tenths recorded once. The V and J genes are TRBV19 and TRBJ2-2; possible D gene TRBD2, 5 bases. Sequenced sample: PBMCs. The source is a woman between 18 and 30 years old in good health and CMV-seronegative. This CDR3 is CASSIGVMLDSGELFF. CDR3 DNA: TGTGCCAGTAGTATAGGGGTTATGTTGGACTCCGGGGAGCTGTTTTTT.